The present TCR beta chain was sequenced within a study of molecular identifiers for immune sequencing clone quantification. Whole-study context: Replicates partitioned RNA from approximately 22,000 or 94,000 naive CD8 cells into five parts, sequencing four.

As CD8+CD4-CCR7+CD45RA+ cells, naive CD8 T cells were sorted. This clonotype was found many times. Trimming cost V 2 bases and J 0 bases; bases outside gene matches: 8. CDR3 length: 17 residues. CDR1 is SGHDN, CDR2 FVKESK, per germline. Each CDR3 protein is one row after TCRdb ran MiXCR on the PCR reads. The sample lists some 41,000 distinct CDR3 sequences; approximately 22% were seen once. The clonotype originates from a human donor in good health. Some libraries in this study had Jurkat cell RNA spiked in. The sample comprised naive CD8+ T cells from blood, with Jurkat cell RNA spiked in. Subset given: FACS-sorted CD8+CD4-CCR7+CD45RA+ naive T cells. The rearrangement uses TRBV14 and TRBJ2-3, with 7 bases identical to TRBD2. The CDR3 nucleotides are TGTGCCAGCAGCCAACAGAGGGAGGGACCAAGCACAGATACGCAGTATTTT. This encodes CASSQQREGPSTDTQYF.